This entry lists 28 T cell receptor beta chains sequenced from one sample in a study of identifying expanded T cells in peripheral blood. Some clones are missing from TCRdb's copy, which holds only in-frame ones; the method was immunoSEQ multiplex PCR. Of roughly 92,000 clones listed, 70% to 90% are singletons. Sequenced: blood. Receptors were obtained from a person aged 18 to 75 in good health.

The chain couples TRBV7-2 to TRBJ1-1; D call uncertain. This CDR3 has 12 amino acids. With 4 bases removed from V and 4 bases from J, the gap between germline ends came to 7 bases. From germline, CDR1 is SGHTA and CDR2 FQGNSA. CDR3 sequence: CASSSDATEAFF. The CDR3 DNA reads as TGTGCCAGCAGCTCGGATGCCACTGAAGCTTTCTTT.

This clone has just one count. The CDR3 protein is CASSLAGLGSGGLTQYF. CDR3 bases: TGTGCCAGCAGCTTGGCGGGGTTAGGGTCTGGGGGTTTGACCCAGTACTTC. This chain links TRBV5-6 with TRBJ2-5; D is possibly TRBD1 or TRBD2 (5 bases each). This CDR3 has 17 residues. V lost 0 bases, J lost 7 bases, and 22 bases lay in between. Germline lookup yields CDR1 SGHDT and CDR2 YYEEEE.

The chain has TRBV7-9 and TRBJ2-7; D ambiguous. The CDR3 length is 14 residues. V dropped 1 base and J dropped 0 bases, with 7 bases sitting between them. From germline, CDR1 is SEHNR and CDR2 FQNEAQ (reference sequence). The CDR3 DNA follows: TGTGCCAGCAGCTTAGTGTCGGCCTCCTACGAGCAGTACTTC. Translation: CASSLVSASYEQYF.

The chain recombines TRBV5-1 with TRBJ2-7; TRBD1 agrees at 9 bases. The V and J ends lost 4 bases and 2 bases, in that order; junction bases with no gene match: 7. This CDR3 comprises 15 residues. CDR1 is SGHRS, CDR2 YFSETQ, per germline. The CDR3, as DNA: TGCGCCAGCAGCCTGGGACAGGGACGTACCTACGAGCAGTACTTC. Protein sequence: CASSLGQGRTYEQYF.

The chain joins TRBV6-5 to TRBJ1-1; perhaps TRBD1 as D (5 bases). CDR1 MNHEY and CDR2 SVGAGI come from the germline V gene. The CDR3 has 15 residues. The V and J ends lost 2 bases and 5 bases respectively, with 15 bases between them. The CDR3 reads CASSYRRRGLTEAFF. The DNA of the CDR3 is TGTGCCAGCAGTTACAGGCGACGGGGCCTTACTGAAGCTTTCTTT.

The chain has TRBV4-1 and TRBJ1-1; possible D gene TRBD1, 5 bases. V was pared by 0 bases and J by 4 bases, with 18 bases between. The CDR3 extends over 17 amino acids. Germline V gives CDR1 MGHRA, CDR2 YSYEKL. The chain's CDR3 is CASSQETSLWGGTEAFF. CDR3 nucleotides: TGCGCCAGCAGCCAAGAAACGTCTTTGTGGGGGGGCACTGAAGCTTTCTTT.

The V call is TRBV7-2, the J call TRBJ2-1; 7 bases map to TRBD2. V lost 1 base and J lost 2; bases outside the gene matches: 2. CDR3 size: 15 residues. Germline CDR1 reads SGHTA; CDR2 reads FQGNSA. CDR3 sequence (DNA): TGTGCCAGCAGCTTAGGACTAGCAGCCTACAATGAGCAGTTCTTC. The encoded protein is CASSLGLAAYNEQFF.

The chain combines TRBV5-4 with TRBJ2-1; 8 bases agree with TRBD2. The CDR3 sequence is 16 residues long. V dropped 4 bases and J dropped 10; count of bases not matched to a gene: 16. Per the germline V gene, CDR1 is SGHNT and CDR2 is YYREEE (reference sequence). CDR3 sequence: CASSPYRTGGAGEQFF. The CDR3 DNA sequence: TGTGCCAGCAGCCCCTATCGTACCGGGGGGGCCGGCGAGCAGTTCTTC.

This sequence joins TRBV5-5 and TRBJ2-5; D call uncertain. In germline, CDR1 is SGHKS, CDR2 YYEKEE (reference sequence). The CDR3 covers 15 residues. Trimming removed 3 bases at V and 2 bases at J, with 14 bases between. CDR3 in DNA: TGTGCCAGCAGCTATGAAGAGTGGATTCAAGAGACCCAGTACTTC. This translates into CASSYEEWIQETQYF.

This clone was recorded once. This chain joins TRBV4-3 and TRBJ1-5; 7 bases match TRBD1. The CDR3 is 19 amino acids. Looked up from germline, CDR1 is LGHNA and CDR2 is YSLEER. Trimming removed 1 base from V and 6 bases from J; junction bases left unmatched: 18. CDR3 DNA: TGCGCCAGCAGCCAAGCTCCATGGGGTGGACAGGTTGTCGGTCAGCCCCAGCATTTT. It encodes CASSQAPWGGQVVGQPQHF.

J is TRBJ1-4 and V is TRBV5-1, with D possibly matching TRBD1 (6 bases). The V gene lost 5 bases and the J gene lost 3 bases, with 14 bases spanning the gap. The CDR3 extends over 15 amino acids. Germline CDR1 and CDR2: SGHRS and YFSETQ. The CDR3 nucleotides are TGCGCCAGCAGGCCTCGGGGGGCACCTAATGAAAAACTGTTTTTT. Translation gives CASRPRGAPNEKLFF.

The DNA of the CDR3 is TGCGCCAGCAGCTTTGGGACAACCGGGGAGCTGTTTTTT. Residues: CASSFGTTGELFF. The chain combines TRBV5-1 with TRBJ2-2; weak D call: TRBD1 (6 bases). In germline, CDR1 is SGHRS, CDR2 YFSETQ. This CDR3 has 13 amino acids. Trimming removed 2 bases at V and 5 bases at J, with 7 bases between.

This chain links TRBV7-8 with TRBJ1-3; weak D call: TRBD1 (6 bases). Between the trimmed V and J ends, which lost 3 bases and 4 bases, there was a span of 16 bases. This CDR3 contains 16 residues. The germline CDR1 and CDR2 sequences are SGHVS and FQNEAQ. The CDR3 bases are TGTGCCAGCAGCTTCACAGGGAGTTTATTAGGAAACACCATATATTTT. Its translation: CASSFTGSLLGNTIYF.

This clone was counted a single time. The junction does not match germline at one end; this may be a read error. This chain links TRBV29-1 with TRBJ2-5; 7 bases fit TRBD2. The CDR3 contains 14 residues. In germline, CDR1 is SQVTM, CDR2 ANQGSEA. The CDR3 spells CSGGRGRYQETQYF. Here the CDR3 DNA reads TGCAGCGGAGGGCGGGGGAGATACCAGGAGACCCAGTACTTC.

CDR3 sequence: CARGLRSYEQYF. In DNA form, the CDR3 reads TGTGCCAGGGGGCTTCGGTCCTACGAGCAGTACTTC. J is TRBJ2-7 and V is TRBV15, with D possibly being TRBD1 (6 bases). Trimming took off 10 bases at V and 1 base at J, with 11 bases between the two ends. Germline values: CDR1 LNHNV, CDR2 YYDKDF (reference sequence). The CDR3 is 12 amino acids. The full variable domain, completed using reference TRBV15 and TRBJ2-7, is DAMVIQNPRYQVTQFGKPVTLSCSQTLNHNVMYWYQQKSSQAPKLLFHYYDKDFNNEADTPDNFQSRRPNTSFCFLDIRSPGLGDTAMYLCARGLRSYEQYFGPGTRLTVT.

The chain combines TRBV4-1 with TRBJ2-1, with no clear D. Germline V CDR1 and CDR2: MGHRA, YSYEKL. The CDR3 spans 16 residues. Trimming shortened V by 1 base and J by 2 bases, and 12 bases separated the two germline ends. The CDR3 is CASSQVFGPAYNEQFF. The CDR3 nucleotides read TGCGCCAGCAGCCAAGTCTTCGGACCCGCCTACAATGAGCAGTTCTTC.

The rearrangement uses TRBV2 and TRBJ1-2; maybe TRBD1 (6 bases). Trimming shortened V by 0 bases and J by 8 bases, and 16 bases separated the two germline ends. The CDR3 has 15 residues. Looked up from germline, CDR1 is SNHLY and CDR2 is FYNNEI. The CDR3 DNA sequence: TGTGCCAGCAGTGAAGCGCTTCAGGGGCTGGTCGGCTACACCTTC. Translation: CASSEALQGLVGYTF. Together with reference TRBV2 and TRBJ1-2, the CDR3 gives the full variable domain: EPEVTQTPSHQVTQMGQEVILRCVPISNHLYFYWYRQILGQKVEFLVSFYNNEISEKSEIFDDQFSVERPDGSNFTLKIRSTKLEDSAMYFCASSEALQGLVGYTFGSGTRLTVV.

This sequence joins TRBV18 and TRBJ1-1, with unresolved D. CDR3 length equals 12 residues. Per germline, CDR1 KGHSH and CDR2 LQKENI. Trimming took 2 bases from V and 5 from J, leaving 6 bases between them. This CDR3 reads CASSPVLTEAFF. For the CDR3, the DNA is TGTGCCAGCTCACCAGTCTTAACTGAAGCTTTCTTT. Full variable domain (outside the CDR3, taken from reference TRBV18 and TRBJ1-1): NAGVMQNPRHLVRRRGQEARLRCSPMKGHSHVYWYRQLPEEGLKFMVYLQKENIIDESGMPKERFSAEFPKEGPSILRIQQVVRGDSAAYFCASSPVLTEAFFGQGTRLTVV.

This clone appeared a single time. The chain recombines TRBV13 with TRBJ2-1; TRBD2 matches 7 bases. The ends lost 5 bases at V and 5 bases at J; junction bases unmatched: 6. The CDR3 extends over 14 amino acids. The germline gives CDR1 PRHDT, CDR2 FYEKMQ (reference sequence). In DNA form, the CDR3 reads TGTGCCAGCAGCCTCTGGGGGGGACACAATGAGCAGTTCTTC. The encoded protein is CASSLWGGHNEQFF.

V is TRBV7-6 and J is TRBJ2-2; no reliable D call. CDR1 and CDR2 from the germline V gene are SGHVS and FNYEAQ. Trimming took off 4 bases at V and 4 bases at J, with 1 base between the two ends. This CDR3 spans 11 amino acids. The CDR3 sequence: CASSSTGELFF. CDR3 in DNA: TGTGCCAGCAGCTCCACCGGGGAGCTGTTTTTT.

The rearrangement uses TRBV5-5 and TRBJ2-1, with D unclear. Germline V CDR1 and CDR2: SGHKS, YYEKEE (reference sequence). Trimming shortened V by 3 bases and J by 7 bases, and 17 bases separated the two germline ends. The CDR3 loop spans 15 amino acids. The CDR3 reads CASSSSFRVLNEQFF. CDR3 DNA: TGTGCCAGCAGCTCGAGCTTTCGGGTTTTGAATGAGCAGTTCTTC.

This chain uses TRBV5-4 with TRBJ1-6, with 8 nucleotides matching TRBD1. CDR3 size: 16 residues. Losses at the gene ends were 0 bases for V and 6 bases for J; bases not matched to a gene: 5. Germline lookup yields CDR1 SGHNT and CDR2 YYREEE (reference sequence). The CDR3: CASSLARQGINSPLHF. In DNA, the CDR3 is TGTGCCAGCAGCTTGGCTCGACAGGGGATTAATTCACCCCTCCACTTT.

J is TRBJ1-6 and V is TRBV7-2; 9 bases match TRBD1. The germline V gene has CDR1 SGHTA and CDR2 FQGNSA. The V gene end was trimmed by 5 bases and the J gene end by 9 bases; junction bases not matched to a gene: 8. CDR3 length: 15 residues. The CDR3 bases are TGTGCCAGCAGCCAAGAGGGACAGGGAACTTCACCCCTCCACTTT. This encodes CASSQEGQGTSPLHF.

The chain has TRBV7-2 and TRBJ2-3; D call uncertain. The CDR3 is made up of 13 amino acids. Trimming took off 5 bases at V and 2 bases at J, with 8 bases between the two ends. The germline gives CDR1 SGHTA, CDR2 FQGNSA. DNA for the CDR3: TGTGCCAGCAGCACCTTCAACACAGATACGCAGTATTTT. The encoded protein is CASSTFNTDTQYF.

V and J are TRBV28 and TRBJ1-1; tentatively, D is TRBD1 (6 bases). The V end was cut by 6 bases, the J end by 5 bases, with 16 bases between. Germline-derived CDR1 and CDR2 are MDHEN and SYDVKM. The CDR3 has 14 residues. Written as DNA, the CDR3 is TGTGCCAGCAGCCCGAGGGGGGCTTGGACTGAAGCTTTCTTT. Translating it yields CASSPRGAWTEAFF.

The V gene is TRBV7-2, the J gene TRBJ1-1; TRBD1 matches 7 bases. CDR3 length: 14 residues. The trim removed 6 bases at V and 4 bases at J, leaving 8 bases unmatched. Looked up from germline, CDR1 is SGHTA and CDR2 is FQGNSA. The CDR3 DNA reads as TGTGCCAGCAGGCCCGCGGGACAGAGCACTGAAGCTTTCTTT. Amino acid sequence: CASRPAGQSTEAFF.

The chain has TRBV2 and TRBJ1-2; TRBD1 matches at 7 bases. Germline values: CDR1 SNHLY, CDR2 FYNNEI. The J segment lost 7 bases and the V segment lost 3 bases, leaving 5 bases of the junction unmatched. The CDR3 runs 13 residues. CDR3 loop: CASSERQGGGYTF. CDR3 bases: TGTGCCAGCAGTGAGAGACAGGGAGGTGGCTACACCTTC.

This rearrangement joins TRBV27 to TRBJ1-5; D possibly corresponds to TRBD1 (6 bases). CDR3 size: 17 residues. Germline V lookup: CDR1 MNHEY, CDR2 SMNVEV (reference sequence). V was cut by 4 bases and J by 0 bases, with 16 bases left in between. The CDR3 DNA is TGTGCCAGCAGTTCCGGACAGACTCTTAATAGCAATCAGCCCCAGCATTTT. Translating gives CASSSGQTLNSNQPQHF.